The clone carrying this T cell receptor (beta chain) occurred many times. What it binds is unknown. A CD8+CD4-CCR7+CD45RA+ phenotype served as the sorting definition for naive CD8 T cells. This entry belongs to a study of molecular identifiers for immune sequencing clone quantification. Points from the study as a whole: Whereas clones above 20 RNA copies held under 1% of naive-cell molecules, they held over 98% of effector molecules.

Bulk TCR libraries used previously described methods and listed TCR primers. TCRdb passed the PCR reads through MiXCR, listing each CDR3 protein once. The sample holds about 320,000 distinct CDR3 sequences, roughly a fifth seen once. Input material: naive CD8+ T cells from blood, with Jurkat cell RNA spiked in. Described subset: FACS-sorted CD8+CD4-CCR7+CD45RA+ naive T cells. This clonotype was obtained from a human donor in good health. Some libraries in this study had Jurkat cell RNA spiked in.

The CDR3 DNA is TGTGCCAGCAGCTTGGCCAGGGCCGCGGAGACCCAGTACTTC. Protein product: CASSLARAAETQYF. The chain recombines TRBV5-6 with TRBJ2-5; TRBD1 is a possible D gene (5 bases). The V gene's germline CDR1 is SGHDT and CDR2 YYEEEE. The V gene lost 0 bases and the J gene lost 5 bases, with 11 bases spanning the gap. CDR3 length: 14 amino acids.